This T cell receptor (beta chain) was retrieved from a study of T cell changes during pregnancy in multiple sclerosis. TCRdb's copy holds only in-frame clones and misses some; the assay was immunoSEQ multiplex PCR. Of fewer than 110,000 clones in the sample, roughly 92% are singletons; the top ten hold around 0.8%. The receptor's source is a female donor in good health, enrolled as a control in a pregnancy study. This sample comprised peripheral blood, obtained in the third trimester of pregnancy.

CDR3 sequence reads: CASSPYRTGTNYGYTF. Here the CDR3 DNA reads TGTGCCAGCAGCCCCTACCGGACAGGGACGAACTATGGCTACACCTTC. This sequence joins TRBV9 and TRBJ1-2; 8 bases match TRBD1. The CDR3 runs to 16 residues. Germline V gene lookup returns CDR1 SGDLS and CDR2 YYNGEE. V trimming: 4 bases; J trimming: 2 bases; junction bases outside the gene matches: 10.